The rows below give T cell receptor beta chains drawn from one sample of a study of vaccination effects on CD4 cells after COVID-19. Their antigen targets remain unknown. The repertoire was sequenced with immunoSEQ multiplex PCR; TCRdb's copy has only in-frame clones and lacks some. The data show 15,000 or so clones, 60% to 85% seen once. This sample comprised CD4+ T cells from PBMCs cultured with HCoV-NL63 spike peptides, obtained after COVID-19 vaccination. These receptors came from a human donor who had a prior SARS-CoV-2 infection. Both conserved end residues are part of each CDR3. A D gene is named only where the DNA matches it firmly. Expanded clones are given a class, and other clones once, few, many or no size at all.

j_gene	abundance	v_gene	d_gene	CDR3nt	CDR3aa
TRBJ1-4	-	TRBV5-4	-	TGTGCCAGCAGCAGGGAACGGAATGAAAAACTGTTTTTT	CASSRERNEKLFF
TRBJ2-1	-	TRBV11-3	TRBD2	TGTGCCAGCAGTAGCGGGTGGAATGAGCAGTTCTTC	CASSSGWNEQFF
TRBJ2-1	-	TRBV5-6	-	TGTGCCAGCTGTCTCGGAACCTACAATGAGCAGTTCTTC	CASCLGTYNEQFF
TRBJ2-3	-	TRBV30	TRBD2	TGTGCCTGGACAGGCTTTTCTAGCGGTCGTAGTCCAACGGGAGATACGCAGTATTTT	CAWTGFSSGRSPTGDTQYF
TRBJ2-3	few	TRBV4-2	-	TGTGCCAGCAGCCAAGATCTAGTTCCAATGTCGCCAGATACGCAGTATTTT	CASSQDLVPMSPDTQYF
TRBJ1-4	-	TRBV6-6	-	TGTGCCAGCAGTCTTGGGGGTACTAATGAAAAACTGTTTTTT	CASSLGGTNEKLFF
TRBJ2-1	-	TRBV29-1	-	TGCAGCGTTGGGCAAAGCTTCTACAATGAGCAGTTCTTC	CSVGQSFYNEQFF
TRBJ2-7	-	TRBV27	-	TGTGCCAGCAGTTCAACTAGCTTTTCTCCCGAGCAGTACTTC	CASSSTSFSPEQYF
TRBJ1-4	-	TRBV9	-	TGTGCCAGCAGCTCTACGAGGGATGCAAGGGGAAAACTGTTTTTT	CASSSTRDARGKLFF
TRBJ1-3	-	TRBV18	-	TGTGCCAGCTCACCATGGCAGGCCACTACGGGAAACACCATATATTTT	CASSPWQATTGNTIYF
TRBJ2-3	few	TRBV15	-	TGTGCCACCAGCAGAGGTGGGGGTCTCACAGATACGCAGTATTTT	CATSRGGGLTDTQYF
TRBJ2-5	-	TRBV15	-	TGTGCCACCAGCGGTAGGGTTAGCGAGTACCAAGAGACCCAGTACTTC	CATSGRVSEYQETQYF
TRBJ2-1	-	TRBV20-1	-	TGCAGTGCTAGTTCGAGCTTCAATGAGCAGTTCTTC	CSASSSFNEQFF
TRBJ1-3	-	TRBV19	TRBD1	TGTGCCAGCCAGGGACAGGCTAAACGAAACACCATATATTTT	CASQGQAKRNTIYF
TRBJ1-6	few	TRBV2	TRBD1	TGTGCCAGCGGGACAGGAAATTCACCCCTCCACTTT	CASGTGNSPLHF
TRBJ2-7	-	TRBV9	-	TGTGCCAGCAGCGTAGGGGCCGGGACTCCCCACGAGCAGTACTTC	CASSVGAGTPHEQYF
TRBJ2-1	-	TRBV6-4	-	TGTGCCAGCAGTGACAGGGCAGATTACAATGAGCAGTTCTTC	CASSDRADYNEQFF
TRBJ1-2	-	TRBV2	-	TGTGCCAGCAGTAGGGCGGGCTATGGCTACACCTTC	CASSRAGYGYTF
TRBJ2-1	-	TRBV10-3	-	TGTGCCATCAGTGAGTCATTAGAGTATTACAATGAGCAGTTCTTC	CAISESLEYYNEQFF
TRBJ2-7	-	TRBV5-1	-	TGCGCCAGCAGCACAACGGGACTTCGGTCGTCCTACGAGCAGTACTTC	CASSTTGLRSSYEQYF
TRBJ2-3	-	TRBV30	-	TGTGCCTGGAGTCACGGGGGAGGAGGAGATACGCAGTATTTT	CAWSHGGGGDTQYF
TRBJ2-7	-	TRBV6-5	-	TGTGCCAGCAGTTACTCGTTCGCACAGAGGGGCGAGCAGTACTTC	CASSYSFAQRGEQYF
TRBJ2-7	-	TRBV11-3	TRBD2	TGTGCCAGCAGCTTAGCCCAGCGGGAGGGCCCCCCCTACGAGCAGTACTTC	CASSLAQREGPPYEQYF
TRBJ2-7	-	TRBV10-3	TRBD2	TGTGCCATCAGTGCAACTAGCGGGAGGCACGAGCAGTACTTC	CAISATSGRHEQYF
TRBJ2-1	-	TRBV12-3/TRBV12-4	-	TGTGCCAGCAGTTTAAGGTTTGGGAATGAGCAGTTCTTC	CASSLRFGNEQFF
TRBJ2-7	-	TRBV6-6	TRBD1	TGTGCCAGCAGGGCCGGGACAGGGTCCTACGAGCAGTACTTC	CASRAGTGSYEQYF
TRBJ1-6	-	TRBV4-1	-	TGCGCCAGCAGCCAAGATAGGGGTGTAAGCTCCTATAATTCACCCCTCCACTTT	CASSQDRGVSSYNSPLHF
TRBJ1-1	-	TRBV12-3/TRBV12-4	-	TGTGCCAGCAGCGCGGGGAACACTGAAGCTTTCTTT	CASSAGNTEAFF
TRBJ1-4	-	TRBV2	-	TGTGCCAGCAGGATCAGGGGAGGGCCAACTAATGAAAAACTGTTTTTT	CASRIRGGPTNEKLFF
TRBJ1-6	few	TRBV4-1	-	TGCGCCAGCAGCCAAGATGGGGACACCTATTCACCCCTCCACTTT	CASSQDGDTYSPLHF
TRBJ2-3	-	TRBV3-1/TRBV3-2	-	TGTGCCAGCAGCCCGGGGACGGTTGGTTCGGCAGATACGCAGTATTTT	CASSPGTVGSADTQYF
TRBJ2-3	-	TRBV5-1	-	TGCGCCAGCAGCTTGGTTGGTGGGCCGTCGAGCACAGATACGCAGTATTTT	CASSLVGGPSSTDTQYF
TRBJ2-2	once	TRBV7-3	-	TGTGCCAGCAGCTCCCTGGACAGAGTTGGCGGGGAGCTGTTTTTT	CASSSLDRVGGELFF
TRBJ1-3	-	TRBV2	-	TGTGCCAGCAGTTCGTGGGAGACCATATATTTT	CASSSWETIYF
TRBJ2-2	-	TRBV6-1	-	TGTGCCAGCAGTGAGCCTGGGGTGGGGGGCGCGTGGACCGGGGAGCTGTTTTTT	CASSEPGVGGAWTGELFF
TRBJ2-5	once	TRBV9	-	TGTGCCAGCAGCGTAGACCCGGGAACAGAGACCCAGTACTTC	CASSVDPGTETQYF
TRBJ2-3	few	TRBV11-3	TRBD1	TGTGCCAGCAGCGAGGACAGGGAAACAGATACGCAGTATTTT	CASSEDRETDTQYF
TRBJ2-1	once	TRBV7-2	TRBD2	TGTGCCAGCAGCCCAACTAGCGGGAGGAACTATGAGCAGTTCTTC	CASSPTSGRNYEQFF
TRBJ1-1	-	TRBV7-6	-	TGTGCCAGCAGCCAACCCGGTAGGGACACTGAAGCTTTCTTT	CASSQPGRDTEAFF
TRBJ2-5	-	TRBV5-1	-	TGCGCCAGCAGCTTCTCCAGGACCCAAGAGACCCAGTACTTC	CASSFSRTQETQYF
TRBJ2-1	few	TRBV3-1/TRBV3-2	-	TGTGCCAGCAGCCAAGATTGGGGATACAATGAGCAGTTCTTC	CASSQDWGYNEQFF
TRBJ1-6	-	TRBV5-6	-	TGTGCCAGCCCCTCTCCGGGGGGCTCCTATAATTCACCCCTCCACTTT	CASPSPGGSYNSPLHF
TRBJ2-1	-	TRBV5-1	-	TGCGCCAGCAGCTTGGATCCGGCACAGATAAACAATGAGCAGTTCTTC	CASSLDPAQINNEQFF
TRBJ1-2	few	TRBV19	-	TGTGCCAGCACACCCGGGGGACACACCCCGCGGGGCTACACCTTC	CASTPGGHTPRGYTF
TRBJ2-5	-	TRBV9	TRBD2	TGTGCCAGCAGCTCAGGGACTAGCGGGGGGGATCGGGAGACCCAGTACTTC	CASSSGTSGGDRETQYF
TRBJ2-7	-	TRBV2	-	TGTGCCAGCAGTTTACAGGGCTACGAGCAGTACTTC	CASSLQGYEQYF
TRBJ1-2	once	TRBV10-3	-	TGTGCCATCAGTGAATCCCGGGGCAGGGCCAATGGCTACACCTTC	CAISESRGRANGYTF
TRBJ1-2	-	TRBV28	-	TGTGCCAGCAGTTTGGGCAGGGGCTACACCTTC	CASSLGRGYTF
TRBJ2-5	-	TRBV27	-	TGTGCCAGCAGGGAAGCAGGGTCGTTGGGGGAGACCCAGTACTTC	CASREAGSLGETQYF